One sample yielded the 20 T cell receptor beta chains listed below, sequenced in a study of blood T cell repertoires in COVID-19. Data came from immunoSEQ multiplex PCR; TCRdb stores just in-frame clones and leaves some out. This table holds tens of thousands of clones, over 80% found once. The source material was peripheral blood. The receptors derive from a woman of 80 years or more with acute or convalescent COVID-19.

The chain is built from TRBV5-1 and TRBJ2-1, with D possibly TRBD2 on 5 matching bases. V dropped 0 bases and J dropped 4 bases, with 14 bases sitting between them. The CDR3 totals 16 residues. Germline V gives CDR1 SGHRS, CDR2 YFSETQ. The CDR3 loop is CASSLAEPRDYNEQFF. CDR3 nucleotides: TGCGCCAGCAGCTTGGCGGAGCCACGGGATTACAATGAGCAGTTCTTC.

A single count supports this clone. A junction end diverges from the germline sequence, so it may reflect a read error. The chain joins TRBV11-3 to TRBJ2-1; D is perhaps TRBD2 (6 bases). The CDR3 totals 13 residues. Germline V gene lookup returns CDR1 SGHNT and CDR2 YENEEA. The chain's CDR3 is CASRLAAYNEQFF. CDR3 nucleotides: TGTGCCAGCAGATTAGCGGCCTACAATGAGCAGTTCTTC.

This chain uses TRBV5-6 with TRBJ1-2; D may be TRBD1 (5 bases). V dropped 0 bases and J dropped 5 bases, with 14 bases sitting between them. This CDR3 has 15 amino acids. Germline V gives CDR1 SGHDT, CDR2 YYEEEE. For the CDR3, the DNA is TGTGCCAGCAGCTTGGGCCCCGACAGTCAATATGGCTACACCTTC. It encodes CASSLGPDSQYGYTF.

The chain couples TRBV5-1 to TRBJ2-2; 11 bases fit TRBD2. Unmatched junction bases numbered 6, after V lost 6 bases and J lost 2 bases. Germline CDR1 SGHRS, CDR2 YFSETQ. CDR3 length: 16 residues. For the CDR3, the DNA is TGCGCCAGCATCGTGACTAGCGGGGCTAACACCGGGGAGCTGTTTTTT. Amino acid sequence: CASIVTSGANTGELFF. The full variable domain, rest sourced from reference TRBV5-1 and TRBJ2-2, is KAGVTQTPRYLIKTRGQQVTLSCSPISGHRSVSWYQQTPGQGLQFLFEYFSETQRNKGNFPGRFSGRQFSNSRSEMNVSTLELGDSALYLCASIVTSGANTGELFFGEGSRLTVL.

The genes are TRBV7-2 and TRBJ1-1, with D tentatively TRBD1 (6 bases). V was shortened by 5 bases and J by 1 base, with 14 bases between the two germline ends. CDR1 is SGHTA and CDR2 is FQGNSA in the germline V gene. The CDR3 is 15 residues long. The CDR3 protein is CASSPRGKSNTEAFF. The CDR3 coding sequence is TGTGCCAGCAGCCCCAGGGGAAAGTCGAACACTGAAGCTTTCTTT. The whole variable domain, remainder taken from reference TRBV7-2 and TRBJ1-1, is GAGVSQSPSNKVTEKGKDVELRCDPISGHTALYWYRQSLGQGLEFLIYFQGNSAPDKSGLPSDRFSAERTGGSVSTLTIQRTQQEDSAVYLCASSPRGKSNTEAFFGQGTRLTVV.

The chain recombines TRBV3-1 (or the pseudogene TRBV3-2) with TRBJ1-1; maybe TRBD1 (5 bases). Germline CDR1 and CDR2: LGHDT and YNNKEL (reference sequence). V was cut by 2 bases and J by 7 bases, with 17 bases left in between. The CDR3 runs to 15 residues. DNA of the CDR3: TGTGCCAGCAGCCAAACCGCTAGGGAGGGGAATGAAGCTTTCTTT. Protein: CASSQTAREGNEAFF.

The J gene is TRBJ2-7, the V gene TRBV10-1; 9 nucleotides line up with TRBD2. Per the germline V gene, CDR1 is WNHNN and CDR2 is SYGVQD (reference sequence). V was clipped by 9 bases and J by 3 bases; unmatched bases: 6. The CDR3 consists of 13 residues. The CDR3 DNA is TGCGCCAGTCTCCCGACTAGCGGCTACGAGCAGTACTTC. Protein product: CASLPTSGYEQYF.

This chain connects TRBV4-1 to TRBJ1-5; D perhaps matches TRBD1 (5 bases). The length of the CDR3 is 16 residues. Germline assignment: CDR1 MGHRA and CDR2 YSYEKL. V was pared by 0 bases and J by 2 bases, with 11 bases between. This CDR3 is CASSQDRAGGNQPQHF. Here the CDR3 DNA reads TGCGCCAGCAGCCAAGACAGGGCGGGGGGCAATCAGCCCCAGCATTTT.

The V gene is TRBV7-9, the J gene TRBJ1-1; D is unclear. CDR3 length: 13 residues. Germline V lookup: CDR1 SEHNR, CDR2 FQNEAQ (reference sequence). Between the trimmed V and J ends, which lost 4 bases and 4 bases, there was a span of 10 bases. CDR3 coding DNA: TGTGCCAGCAGCTCAACAGTGGGCACTGAAGCTTTCTTT. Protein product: CASSSTVGTEAFF.

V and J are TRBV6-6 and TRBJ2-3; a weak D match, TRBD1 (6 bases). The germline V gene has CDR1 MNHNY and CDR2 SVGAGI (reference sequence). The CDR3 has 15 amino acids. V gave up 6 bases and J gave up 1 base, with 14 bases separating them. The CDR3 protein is CASRHDRSRTDTQYF. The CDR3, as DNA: TGTGCCAGCAGGCACGACAGGAGTCGCACAGATACGCAGTATTTT.

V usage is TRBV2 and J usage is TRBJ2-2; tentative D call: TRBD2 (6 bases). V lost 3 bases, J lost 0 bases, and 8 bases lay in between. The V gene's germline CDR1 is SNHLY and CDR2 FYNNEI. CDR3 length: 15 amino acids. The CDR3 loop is CASSEWGANTGELFF. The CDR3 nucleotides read TGTGCCAGCAGTGAGTGGGGGGCGAACACCGGGGAGCTGTTTTTT.

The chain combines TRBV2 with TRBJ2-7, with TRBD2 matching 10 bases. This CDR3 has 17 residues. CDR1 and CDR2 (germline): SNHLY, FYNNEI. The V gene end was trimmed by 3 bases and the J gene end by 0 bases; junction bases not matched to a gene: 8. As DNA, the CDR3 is TGTGCCAGCAGTGAGGGACTAGCGACCCGTTTCTCCTACGAGCAGTACTTC. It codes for CASSEGLATRFSYEQYF. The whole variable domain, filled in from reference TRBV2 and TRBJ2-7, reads EPEVTQTPSHQVTQMGQEVILRCVPISNHLYFYWYRQILGQKVEFLVSFYNNEISEKSEIFDDQFSVERPDGSNFTLKIRSTKLEDSAMYFCASSEGLATRFSYEQYFGPGTRLTVT.

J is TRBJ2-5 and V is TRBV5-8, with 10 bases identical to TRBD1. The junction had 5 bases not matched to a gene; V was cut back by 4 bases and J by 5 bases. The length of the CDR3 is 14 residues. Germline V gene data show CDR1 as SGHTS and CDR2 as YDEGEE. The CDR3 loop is CASSRQGAEETQYF. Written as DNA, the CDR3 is TGTGCCAGCAGCAGACAGGGGGCTGAGGAGACCCAGTACTTC.

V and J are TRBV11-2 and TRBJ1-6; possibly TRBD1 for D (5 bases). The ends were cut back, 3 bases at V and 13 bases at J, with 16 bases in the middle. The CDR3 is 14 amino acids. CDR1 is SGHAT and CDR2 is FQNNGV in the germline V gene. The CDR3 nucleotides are TGTGCCAGCAGCTTCCCAGGGCAGAGTCGGCCCCTCCACTTT. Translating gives CASSFPGQSRPLHF.

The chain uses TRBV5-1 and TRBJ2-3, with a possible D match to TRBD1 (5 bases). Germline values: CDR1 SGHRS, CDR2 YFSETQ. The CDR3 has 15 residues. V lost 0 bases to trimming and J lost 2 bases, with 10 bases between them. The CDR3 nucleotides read TGCGCCAGCAGCTTGGGACAGCAAGTCACAGATACGCAGTATTTT. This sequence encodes CASSLGQQVTDTQYF.

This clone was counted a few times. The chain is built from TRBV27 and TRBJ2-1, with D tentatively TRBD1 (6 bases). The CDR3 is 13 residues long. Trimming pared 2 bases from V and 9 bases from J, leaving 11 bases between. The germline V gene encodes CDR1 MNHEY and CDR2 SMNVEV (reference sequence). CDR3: CASSLRAGAEQFF. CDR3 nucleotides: TGTGCCAGCAGTTTAAGGGCAGGGGCTGAGCAGTTCTTC.

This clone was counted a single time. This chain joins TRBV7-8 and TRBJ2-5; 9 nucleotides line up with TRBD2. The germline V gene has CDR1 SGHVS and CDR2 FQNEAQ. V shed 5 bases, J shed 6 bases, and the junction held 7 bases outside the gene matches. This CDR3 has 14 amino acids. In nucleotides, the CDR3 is TGTGCCAGCAGCCCCTCGACTAGCGGCCAGACCCAGTACTTC. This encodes CASSPSTSGQTQYF.

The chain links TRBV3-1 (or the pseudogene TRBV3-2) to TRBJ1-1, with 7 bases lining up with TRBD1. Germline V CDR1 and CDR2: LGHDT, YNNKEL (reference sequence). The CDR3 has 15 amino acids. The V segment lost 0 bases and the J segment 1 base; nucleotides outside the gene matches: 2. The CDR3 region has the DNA TGTGCCAGCAGCCAAGATCACAGGGGGAACACTGAAGCTTTCTTT. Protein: CASSQDHRGNTEAFF.

CDR3 nucleotide sequence: TGTGCCAGCAGCTTACTGGGAGGCTCTGATGAGCAGTTCTTC. Residues: CASSLLGGSDEQFF. V gene TRBV7-3 combines with J gene TRBJ2-1; a weak D match, TRBD2 (6 bases). CDR1 is SGHTA, CDR2 FQGTGA, per germline. Deletions cut 2 bases from V and 8 bases from J, with 13 bases between. This CDR3 region has 14 residues.

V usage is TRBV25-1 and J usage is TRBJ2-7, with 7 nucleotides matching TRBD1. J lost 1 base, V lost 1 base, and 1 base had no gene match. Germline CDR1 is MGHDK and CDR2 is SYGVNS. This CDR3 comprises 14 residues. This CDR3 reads CASSESQGSYEQYF. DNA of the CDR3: TGTGCCAGCAGTGAATCACAGGGGTCCTACGAGCAGTACTTC.